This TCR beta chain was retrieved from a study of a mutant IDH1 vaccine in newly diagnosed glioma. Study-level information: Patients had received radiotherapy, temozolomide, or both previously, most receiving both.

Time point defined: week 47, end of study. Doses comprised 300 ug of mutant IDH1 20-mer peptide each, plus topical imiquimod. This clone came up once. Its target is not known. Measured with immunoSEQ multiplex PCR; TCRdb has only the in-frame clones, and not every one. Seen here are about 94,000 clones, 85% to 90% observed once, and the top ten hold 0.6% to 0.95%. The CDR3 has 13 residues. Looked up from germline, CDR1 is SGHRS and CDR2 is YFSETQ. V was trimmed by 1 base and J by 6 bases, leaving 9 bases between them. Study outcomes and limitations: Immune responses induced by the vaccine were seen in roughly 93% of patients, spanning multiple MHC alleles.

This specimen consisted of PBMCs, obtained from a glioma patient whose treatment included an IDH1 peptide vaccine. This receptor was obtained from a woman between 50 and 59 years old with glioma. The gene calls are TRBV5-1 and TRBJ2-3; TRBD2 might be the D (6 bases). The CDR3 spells CASSLWGEDTQYF. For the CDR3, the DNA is TGCGCCAGCAGCTTGTGGGGGGAGGATACGCAGTATTTT.